Reported below is one T cell receptor (beta chain). Method: immunoSEQ multiplex PCR; TCRdb's copy keeps in-frame clones and lacks some. The sample lists under 150,000 clones, 88% occurring once. This entry belongs to a study of blood T cell repertoires in COVID-19. This CDR3 comprises 13 residues. Germline V gives CDR1 SGHNT, CDR2 YYREEE (reference sequence). Trimming cost V 0 bases and J 2 bases, with 5 bases left between them. This TCR was sampled from a human donor in a cohort sampled during active COVID-19. Sample: peripheral blood. The chain combines TRBV5-4 with TRBJ2-5; D perhaps matches TRBD1 (5 bases). This chain's CDR3 is CASSLGQQETQYF. In DNA, the CDR3 is TGTGCCAGCAGCTTGGGACAGCAAGAGACCCAGTACTTC. Supplemented by reference TRBV5-4 and TRBJ2-5, the full variable domain reads ETGVTQSPTHLIKTRGQQVTLRCSSQSGHNTVSWYQQALGQGPQFIFQYYREEENGRGNFPPRFSGLQFPNYSSELNVNALELDDSALYLCASSLGQQETQYFGPGTRLLVL.